This T cell receptor (beta chain) stems from a study of T-cell memory formation after mild COVID-19. TCRdb re-derived calls from the 5' RACE reads in MiXCR, one entry per CDR3 protein. There are 80,000 to 95,000 distinct CDR3 sequences in the sample; approximately 23% occur only once, and under 55% lies in the top ten. This clonotype was seen a single time. From germline, CDR1 is SGDLS and CDR2 YYNGEE. V shed 4 bases and J shed 10 bases, with 12 bases lying between them. CDR3 size: 12 residues. The rearrangement joins TRBV9 to TRBJ2-1, with a tentative D call TRBD1 (6 bases). Sequencing was carried out using PBMCs or a T cell subset sorted from them (not recorded which). The sequence was obtained from a man between 18 and 29 years old who had mild COVID-19 (a few samples of this study predate the infection). Cell type and time point are not known. The CDR3 is CASSLGGREQFF. The CDR3 region has the DNA TGTGCCAGCAGCTTAGGGGGACGAGAGCAGTTCTTC. The full variable domain, in which reference TRBV9 and TRBJ2-1 provide the parts outside the CDR3, is DSGVTQTPKHLITATGQRVTLRCSPRSGDLSVYWYQQSLDQGLQFLIQYYNGEERAKGNILERFSAQQFPDLHSELNLSSLELGDSALYFCASSLGGREQFFGPGTRLTVL.